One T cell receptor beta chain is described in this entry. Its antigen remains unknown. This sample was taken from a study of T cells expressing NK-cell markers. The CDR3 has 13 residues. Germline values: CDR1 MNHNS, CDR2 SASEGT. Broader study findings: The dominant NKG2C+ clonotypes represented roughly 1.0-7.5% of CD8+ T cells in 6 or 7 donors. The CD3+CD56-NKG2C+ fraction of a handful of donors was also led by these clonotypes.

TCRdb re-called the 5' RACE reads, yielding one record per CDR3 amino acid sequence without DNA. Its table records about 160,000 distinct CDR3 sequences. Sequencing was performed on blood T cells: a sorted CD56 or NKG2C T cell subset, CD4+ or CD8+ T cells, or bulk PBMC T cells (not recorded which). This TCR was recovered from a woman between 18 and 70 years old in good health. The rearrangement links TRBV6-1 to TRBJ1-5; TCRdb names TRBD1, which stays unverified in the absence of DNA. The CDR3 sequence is CASSEIGGQPQHF.